These 4 T cell receptor beta chains were all obtained from the same sample, sequenced in a study of early stage breast cancer tumors. Data came from immunoSEQ multiplex PCR; TCRdb stores just in-frame clones and leaves some out. Among approximately 19,000 clones listed, roughly 76% were seen once. The sample consisted of blood. The source of these receptors is a person between 55 and 70 years old with breast cancer.

V is TRBV19 and J is TRBJ2-7; 8 bases match TRBD2. This CDR3 spans 15 amino acids. The germline V gene has CDR1 LNHDA and CDR2 SQIVND (reference sequence). V lost 1 base to trimming and J lost 1 base; unmatched junction nucleotides: 3. This chain's CDR3 is CASSIAGGLSYEQYF. DNA for the CDR3: TGTGCCAGTAGTATAGCGGGAGGGCTGTCCTACGAGCAGTACTTC.

The chain couples TRBV12-5 to TRBJ2-7; TRBD1 agrees at 8 bases. The V segment lost 3 bases and the J segment 1 base; nucleotides outside the gene matches: 5. Germline V gene lookup returns CDR1 LGHNT and CDR2 FRNRAP. CDR3 length: 15 amino acids. The CDR3 region is CASGLGQGMSYEQYF. Written as DNA, the CDR3 is TGTGCTAGTGGTTTAGGACAGGGAATGTCCTACGAGCAGTACTTC.

This clone was found once. The rearrangement links TRBV5-4 to TRBJ2-1, with 8 positions matching TRBD2. The CDR3 covers 16 residues. V lost 1 base to trimming and J lost 2 bases; unmatched junction nucleotides: 5. Germline values: CDR1 SGHNT, CDR2 YYREEE (reference sequence). Here the CDR3 DNA reads TGTGCCAGCAGCTTGAGTACTAGCGGTACCTACAATGAGCAGTTCTTC. Protein product: CASSLSTSGTYNEQFF.

The rearrangement uses TRBV28 and TRBJ1-4, with unresolved D. CDR1 and CDR2 from the germline V gene are MDHEN and SYDVKM. The V end lost 7 bases, the J end lost 6 bases, and 15 bases lay between the germline ends. CDR3 length equals 14 residues. The CDR3 sequence is CASTPRRRYEKLFF. CDR3 sequence (DNA): TGTGCCAGCACCCCGCGCAGACGATATGAAAAACTGTTTTTT.